A selection of T cell receptor beta chains follows, all from one sample in a study of radiotherapy plus CTLA-4 blockade in lung cancer. Clones were sequenced by immunoSEQ multiplex PCR, and TCRdb holds only the in-frame ones, with some missing. The table has 40,000 to 50,000 clones, roughly 70% seen once. The sample consisted of peripheral blood, taken from a patient treated with radiotherapy plus ipilimumab. These receptors were collected from a human donor with non-small cell lung cancer who had stable disease on radiotherapy plus ipilimumab. The CDR3 runs from the conserved cysteine through the conserved F or W. The D gene is left open where the match is weak. The size of a clone is reported for some rows only, either as once, few or many, or as a class for expanded clones.

TRBV13,NA,TRBJ2-7,few,TGTGCCAGCAGCCCCGGACAGAGCCTCTTCGAGCAGTACTTC,CASSPGQSLFEQYF
TRBV4-3,NA,TRBJ1-6,NA,TGCGCCAGCAGCCAAGGTGGCGGGGGCTTTGGTTCACCCCTCCACTTT,CASSQGGGGFGSPLHF
TRBV5-1,TRBD1,TRBJ2-7,NA,TGCGCCAGCAGCTGGACAGGGGAATCCTACGAGCAGTACTTC,CASSWTGESYEQYF
TRBV7-2,TRBD1,TRBJ2-2,NA,TGTGCCAGCAGCTTTAAGGGGGCTAGAACCGGGGAGCTGTTTTTT,CASSFKGARTGELFF
TRBV27,TRBD1,TRBJ1-2,NA,TGTGCCAGCGGATCCGGGACAGGCGCTAACTATGGCTACACCTTC,CASGSGTGANYGYTF
TRBV27,TRBD1,TRBJ1-1,NA,TGTGCCAGCAGTTTATACGGGACAGTTAACACTGAAGCTTTCTTT,CASSLYGTVNTEAFF
TRBV5-4,NA,TRBJ1-1,NA,TGTGCCAGCAGCTTCCAAATTAGCACGAACACTGAAGCTTTCTTT,CASSFQISTNTEAFF
TRBV7-3,TRBD1,TRBJ2-7,NA,TGTGCCAGCAGCTTAAAGGGGACAGGGATCATCAACGAGCAGTACTTC,CASSLKGTGIINEQYF
TRBV1,NA,TRBJ2-4,once,TGCACCAGCAGCCAAGCTTCAGGGACAGGGGTAATGGCCAAAAACATTCAGTACTTC,CTSSQASGTGVMAKNIQYF
TRBV5-6,TRBD2,TRBJ2-5,NA,TGTGCCAGCAGCTTGGTTGCGGGGGAAAGGGAGACCCAGTACTTC,CASSLVAGERETQYF
TRBV5-1,NA,TRBJ1-6,few,TGCGCCAGCCGCGTATACGGGGGCTATAATTCACCCCTCCACTTT,CASRVYGGYNSPLHF
TRBV19,NA,TRBJ2-1,few,TGTGCCAGCCGGTCGGGGGGCGTATTTAATGAGCAGTTCTTC,CASRSGGVFNEQFF
TRBV2,NA,TRBJ2-5,NA,TGTGCCAGCAGTGGGCCCCTGACTAGTGCTCAAGAGACCCAGTACTTC,CASSGPLTSAQETQYF
TRBV5-5,NA,TRBJ2-7,NA,TGTGCCAGCAGCAACCCCAGTGGAGGTTACGAGCAGTACTTC,CASSNPSGGYEQYF
TRBV10-3,TRBD1,TRBJ2-7,once,TGTGCCATCAGTGAGTCGTTAGGGACAGGAACCTACGAGCAGTACTTC,CAISESLGTGTYEQYF
TRBV2,TRBD2,TRBJ2-1,NA,TGTGCCAGCAAGACTAGCGGGGGGGGCAATGAGCAGTTCTTC,CASKTSGGGNEQFF
TRBV11-2,TRBD1,TRBJ1-1,NA,TGTGCCAGCAGCTTACTTGCCCCCCGACAGGGGGGCACTGAAGCTTTCTTT,CASSLLAPRQGGTEAFF
TRBV2,NA,TRBJ2-7,NA,TGTGCCAGCATACGGGGAGCATACGAGCAGTACTTC,CASIRGAYEQYF
TRBV30,NA,TRBJ1-1,NA,TGTGCCTGGAGTGTGAGTCAGGGGAACACTGAAGCTTTCTTT,CAWSVSQGNTEAFF
TRBV2,NA,TRBJ1-1,NA,TGTGCCAGCAGTGAACAGGGTGGAAGGACTGAAGCTTTCTTT,CASSEQGGRTEAFF
TRBV7-9,TRBD1,TRBJ1-2,NA,TGTGCCAGTGGACAGGAAGCTAACTATGGCTACACCTTC,CASGQEANYGYTF
TRBV2,NA,TRBJ2-7,NA,TGTGCCAGAGGACAATACTACGAGCAGTACTTC,CARGQYYEQYF
TRBV6-4,NA,TRBJ1-2,NA,TGTGCCAGCAGACGGGGGGCCAACTATGGCTACACCTTC,CASRRGANYGYTF
TRBV5-1,NA,TRBJ1-3,NA,TGCGCCAGCAGCTTGGGAGGGGTTGGGGACACTGGAGACACCATATATTTT,CASSLGGVGDTGDTIYF
TRBV6-1,NA,TRBJ1-2,NA,TGTGCCAGCAGTGTCGGCTATGGCTACACCTTC,CASSVGYGYTF
TRBV6-5,NA,TRBJ2-1,NA,TGTGCCAGCAGTGCGGGACAGTACAATGAGCGGTTCTTC,CASSAGQYNERFF
TRBV7-3,NA,TRBJ2-7,NA,TGTGCCAGCAGCGAAACAGGCTACGAGCAGTACTTC,CASSETGYEQYF
TRBV7-9,NA,TRBJ1-3,NA,TGTGCCAGTTTTGCTGGGGGCAGGTCGGTCCCCTCTGGAAACACCATATATTTT,CASFAGGRSVPSGNTIYF
TRBV7-8,NA,TRBJ1-5,NA,TGTGCCAGCAGCTTAGATCGGGTTTCTCCTAATCAGCCCCAGCATTTT,CASSLDRVSPNQPQHF
TRBV6-1,TRBD1,TRBJ2-5,NA,TGTGCCAGCAGGTCACAGGGGGCAGGAGAGACCCAGTACTTC,CASRSQGAGETQYF
TRBV2,NA,TRBJ1-2,NA,TGTGCCAGCAGTGACCAGGGAAATAGGGGTGGCTACACCTTC,CASSDQGNRGGYTF
TRBV6-5,NA,TRBJ1-1,once,TGTGCCAGCAGTTTAAATCATCGTAGGAACACTGAAGCTTTCTTT,CASSLNHRRNTEAFF
TRBV14,NA,TRBJ2-7,NA,TGTGCCAGCAGCGTCGGATTACAGGTATACGAGCAGTACTTC,CASSVGLQVYEQYF
TRBV2,NA,TRBJ1-3,NA,TGTGCCAGCAGTAGGGAGACCCCTGGAAACACCATATATTTT,CASSRETPGNTIYF
TRBV6-6,TRBD1,TRBJ1-2,few,TGTGCCAGCAGTTACCGACAGGGGGCTGGAAAAGACACCTTC,CASSYRQGAGKDTF
TRBV5-4,NA,TRBJ1-3,NA,TGTGCCAGCAGCTTGGCCGGTAGAAACACCATATATTTT,CASSLAGRNTIYF